This entry concerns a single TCR beta chain. This specimen comes from a study of shared clonotypes between healthy human individuals. Assay: immunoSEQ multiplex PCR; the TCRdb copy retains only in-frame clones and omits some. The sample has about 2 million clones, 85% to 95% seen once. Naive CD8 populations comprised CD45RO-negative cells positively selected for CCR7, excluding terminally differentiated effector memory CD45RA+ cells. The CDR3 contains 15 residues. CDR1 and CDR2 (germline): SGHKS, YYEKEE (reference sequence). V lost 3 bases, J lost 7 bases, and 6 bases stayed unmatched. V gene TRBV5-5 combines with J gene TRBJ1-6, with 8 positions matching TRBD1. Sequenced material: naive CD8+ T cells sorted from blood. This clonotype originated in a man in his late teens or twenties in good health. CDR3 in amino acids: CASSSRTGLNSPLHF. The CDR3, as DNA: TGTGCCAGCAGCTCTAGGACAGGGCTCAATTCACCCCTCCACTTT. Full variable domain (rest looked up from reference TRBV5-5 and TRBJ1-6): DAGVTQSPTHLIKTRGQQVTLRCSPISGHKSVSWYQQVLGQGPQFIFQYYEKEERGRGNFPDRFSARQFPNYSSELNVNALLLGDSALYLCASSSRTGLNSPLHFGNGTRLTVT.